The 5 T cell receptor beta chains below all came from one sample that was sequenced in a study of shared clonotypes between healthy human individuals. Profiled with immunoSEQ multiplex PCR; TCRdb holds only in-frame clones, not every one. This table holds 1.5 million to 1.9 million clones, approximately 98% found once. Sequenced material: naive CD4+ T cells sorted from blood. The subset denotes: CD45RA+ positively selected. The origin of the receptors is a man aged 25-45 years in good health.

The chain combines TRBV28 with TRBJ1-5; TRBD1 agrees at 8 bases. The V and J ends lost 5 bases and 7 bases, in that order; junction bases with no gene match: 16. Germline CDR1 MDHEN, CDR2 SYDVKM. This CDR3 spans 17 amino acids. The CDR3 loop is CASSPVSRDRPQQPQHF. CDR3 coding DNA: TGTGCCAGCAGTCCCGTGTCCCGGGACAGGCCTCAGCAGCCCCAGCATTTT.

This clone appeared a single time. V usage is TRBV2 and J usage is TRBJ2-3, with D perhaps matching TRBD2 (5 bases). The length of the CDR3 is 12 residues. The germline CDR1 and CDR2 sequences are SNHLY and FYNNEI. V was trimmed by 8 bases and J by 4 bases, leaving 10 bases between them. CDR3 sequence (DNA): TGTGCCAGCGCTCAGGAGGCAGATACGCAGTATTTT. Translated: CASAQEADTQYF.

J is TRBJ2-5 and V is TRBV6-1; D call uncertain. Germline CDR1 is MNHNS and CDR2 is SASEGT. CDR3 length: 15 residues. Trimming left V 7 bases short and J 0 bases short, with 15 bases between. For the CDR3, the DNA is TGTGCCAGCACCCCTGGTTGGGCGGACCAAGAGACCCAGTACTTC. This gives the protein CASTPGWADQETQYF.

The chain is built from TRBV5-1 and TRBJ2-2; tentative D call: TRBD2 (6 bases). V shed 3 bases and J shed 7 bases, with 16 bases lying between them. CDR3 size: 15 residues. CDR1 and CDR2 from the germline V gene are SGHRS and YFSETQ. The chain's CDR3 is CASSSLSGQSGELFF. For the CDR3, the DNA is TGCGCCAGCAGCTCCCTAAGCGGGCAAAGCGGGGAGCTGTTTTTT.

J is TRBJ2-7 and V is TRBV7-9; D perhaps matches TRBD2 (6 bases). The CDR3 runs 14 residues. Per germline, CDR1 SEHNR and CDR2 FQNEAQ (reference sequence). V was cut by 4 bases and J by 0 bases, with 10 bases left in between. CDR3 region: CASSSGTYSYEQYF. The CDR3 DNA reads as TGTGCCAGCAGCTCCGGGACTTACTCCTACGAGCAGTACTTC.